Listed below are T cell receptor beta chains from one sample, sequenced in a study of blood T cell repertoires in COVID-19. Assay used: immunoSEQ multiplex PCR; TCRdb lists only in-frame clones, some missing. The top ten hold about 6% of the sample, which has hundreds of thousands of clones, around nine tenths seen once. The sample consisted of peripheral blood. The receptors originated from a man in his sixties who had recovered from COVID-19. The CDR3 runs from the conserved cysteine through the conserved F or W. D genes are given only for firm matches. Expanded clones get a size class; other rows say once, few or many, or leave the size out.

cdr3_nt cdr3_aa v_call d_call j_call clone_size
TGTGCCAGCCTGAGGTACGGCGGCGATACGCAGTATTTT CASLRYGGDTQYF TRBV11-2 . TRBJ2-3 .
TGTGCCAGCAGCTTCCGGGATAATTCACCCCTCCACTTT CASSFRDNSPLHF TRBV7-3 . TRBJ1-6 .
TGCGCCAGCAGCTTGGAGTCAGGGAAGTTGTACGAGCAGTACTTC CASSLESGKLYEQYF TRBV5-1 . TRBJ2-7 once
TGTGCCAGCAGCCCAGGGCAGGGACAGGAGACCCAGTACTTC CASSPGQGQETQYF TRBV5-8 TRBD1 TRBJ2-5 .
TGTGCCAGCAGCTTGGCCCTGGGCGACGGCTACACCTTC CASSLALGDGYTF TRBV5-5 . TRBJ1-2 .
TGTGCCTGGAGTCCCACATCTGAAGCTTTCTTT CAWSPTSEAFF TRBV30 . TRBJ1-1 .
TGTGCCAGCAGTTTAATGGGGCGAGAGACCCAGTACTTC CASSLMGRETQYF TRBV27 . TRBJ2-5 .
TGTGCCATCAGTGCGGGAGCGGGGGGGCACTACAATGAGCAGTTCTTC CAISAGAGGHYNEQFF TRBV10-3 TRBD2 TRBJ2-1 .
TGCGCCAGCAGCTCCGGGTCAGGGCTACAAGAGACCCAGTACTTC CASSSGSGLQETQYF TRBV5-1 . TRBJ2-5 .
TGTGCCAGCTCACACCTTGGCCTCCCCGGGAGCCTATCCTACGAGCAGTACTTC CASSHLGLPGSLSYEQYF TRBV18 . TRBJ2-7 .
TGTGCCAGCAGCTTTCAAGCGGGATTAAGCACAGATACGCAGTATTTT CASSFQAGLSTDTQYF TRBV5-5 TRBD2 TRBJ2-3 .
TGTGCCAGCAGCTTAGCGCTAGCGGGGAACACCGGGGAGCTGTTTTTT CASSLALAGNTGELFF TRBV7-2 TRBD2 TRBJ2-2 .
TGTGCCACCAGTGATTCCGTCCCCACCGGGGAGCTGTTTTTT CATSDSVPTGELFF TRBV24-1 . TRBJ2-2 .
TGTGCCTGGACGGACAGGGGCCGATTGAACACTGAAGCTTTCTTT CAWTDRGRLNTEAFF TRBV30 TRBD1 TRBJ1-1 .
TGTGCAAGTCGCCTCGGGTTGGGAGGGAAGGGCTACGAGCAGTACTTC CASRLGLGGKGYEQYF TRBV12-2 . TRBJ2-7 .
TGTGCCAGCTCACCACTGGAGCGGGGCTACGAGCAGTACTTC CASSPLERGYEQYF TRBV18 TRBD2 TRBJ2-7 .
TGTGCCAGCAGTCTCGGCTCCTACGAGCAGTACTTC CASSLGSYEQYF TRBV4-2 . TRBJ2-7 .
TGCGCTAGCAGCCAAGATCGGGGGGCAGACAGCAATCAGCCCCAGCATTTT CASSQDRGADSNQPQHF TRBV4-1 . TRBJ1-5 .
TGTGCCAGCAGCGTGGGGACTAGAGCCTACGAGCAGTACTTC CASSVGTRAYEQYF TRBV9 TRBD2 TRBJ2-7 .
TGTGCCAGCAGCTTGGAGTCTGTGGCTGAAAAACTGTTTTTT CASSLESVAEKLFF TRBV5-4 . TRBJ1-4 .
TGCGCCAGCAGCTTGGGGACAGGGTTAGCGACTGAAGCTTTCTTT CASSLGTGLATEAFF TRBV5-1 TRBD1 TRBJ1-1 .
TGTGCCAGCAGATTTACGACAGGGGCAGATCAGCCCCAGCATTTT CASRFTTGADQPQHF TRBV6-5 TRBD1 TRBJ1-5 .
TGTGCCAGCAGAGCGGGACAGGGGCCCCGATCTAACTATGGCTACACCTTC CASRAGQGPRSNYGYTF TRBV27 TRBD1 TRBJ1-2 .
TGTGCCAGCTCACCACCGGGGGCGCCCAATGAGCAGTTCTTC CASSPPGAPNEQFF TRBV18 . TRBJ2-1 once
TGCGCCAGCAGCTCCGGAGATAGCGGGAACCAAGAGACCCAGTACTTC CASSSGDSGNQETQYF TRBV5-1 TRBD2 TRBJ2-5 .
TGTGCCAGCAGCCCCCTACGGGACAGAAGCACAGATACGCAGTATTTT CASSPLRDRSTDTQYF TRBV7-3 TRBD1 TRBJ2-3 .
TGTGCCAGCAGCCAAGGGGGCCCCGGGGGCACTGAAGCTTTCTTT CASSQGGPGGTEAFF TRBV3-1/TRBV3-2 . TRBJ1-1 .
TGCAGCGTTGGAAGGTGGGCAGGGGGTATGGATACGCAGTATTTT CSVGRWAGGMDTQYF TRBV29-1 TRBD1 TRBJ2-3 .
TGTGCCAGCTCACCCGGGACAGGTGGAGGGACTGAAGCTTTCTTT CASSPGTGGGTEAFF TRBV18 TRBD1 TRBJ1-1 .
TGTGCCAGCAGTTTAACCGCGGACAGCAGACTCCCAGGAAACACCATATATTTT CASSLTADSRLPGNTIYF TRBV27 . TRBJ1-3 .
TGTGCCAGTAGTATGCAGCAGGGTAACACTGAAGCTTTCTTT CASSMQQGNTEAFF TRBV19 . TRBJ1-1 .
TGTGCCAGCAGTCTCCGGGACTTGGGGGGGACAGGGGTAGTCACCGGGGAGCTGTTTTTT CASSLRDLGGTGVVTGELFF TRBV27 TRBD1 TRBJ2-2 .
TGTGCCAGTAGTATAGTCTTCGGGACAGGGAGACAAGAGACCCAGTACTTC CASSIVFGTGRQETQYF TRBV19 TRBD1 TRBJ2-5 .
TGTGCCAGCGGGACTAGCGGGATCACAGATACGCAGTATTTT CASGTSGITDTQYF TRBV28 TRBD2 TRBJ2-3 once
TGTGCCATCAGTCCCGGGACAGGTAGCGAGGAGACCCAGTACTTC CAISPGTGSEETQYF TRBV10-3 TRBD1 TRBJ2-5 .
TGTGCCAGCAGCTCAGACAGGGGGCATAGCGAGCAGTACTTC CASSSDRGHSEQYF TRBV7-8 TRBD1 TRBJ2-7 once
TGCAGCGCCATGCGGGACAGGGGATACAATGAGCAGTTCTTC CSAMRDRGYNEQFF TRBV29-1 TRBD1 TRBJ2-1 .
TGTGCCAGCAGTTACATCAGTCCTAGCAATCAGCCCCAGCATTTT CASSYISPSNQPQHF TRBV6-2/TRBV6-3 . TRBJ1-5 .
TGTGCCAGCAGCCTATATGCGGGGGACTACAATGAGCAGTTCTTC CASSLYAGDYNEQFF TRBV5-8 TRBD2 TRBJ2-1 .
TGTGCCAGCAGCAATTGGGGGGACTATGGCTACACCTTC CASSNWGDYGYTF TRBV7-9 . TRBJ1-2 .
TGTGCCACCAGCGGGACTAGCGGAACCTACGAGCAGTACTTC CATSGTSGTYEQYF TRBV24-1 TRBD2 TRBJ2-7 .
TGTGCCAGCAGCTGGACAAGGAACACTGAAGCTTTCTTT CASSWTRNTEAFF TRBV6-2/TRBV6-3 . TRBJ1-1 .
TGTGCCAGCACCCCTGACTCAGGGAGGTCGTCTGCAACTAATGAAAAACTGTTTTTT CASTPDSGRSSATNEKLFF TRBV12-1 . TRBJ1-4 .
TGTGCCAGCAGCTTTGGCGGGAGGTTCTTAGATACGCAGTATTTT CASSFGGRFLDTQYF TRBV5-8 TRBD2 TRBJ2-3 .
TGTGCCAGCAGCCAAGATAGGGACATACCTCCGCAGTATTTT CASSQDRDIPPQYF TRBV3-1/TRBV3-2 . TRBJ2-3 .
TGTGCCAGCAGCTTCGGTGCTCTTAGCAATCAGCCCCAGCATTTT CASSFGALSNQPQHF TRBV6-2/TRBV6-3 . TRBJ1-5 .
TGTGCCAGCAGCCAAGAGACTAGCAACACCGGGGAGCTGTTTTTT CASSQETSNTGELFF TRBV3-1/TRBV3-2 TRBD2 TRBJ2-2 .
TGTGCCAGCAGCTTAAGGCAGGGGGTCCGACTCACAGATACGCAGTATTTT CASSLRQGVRLTDTQYF TRBV5-4 TRBD1 TRBJ2-3 .
TGTGCCAGCAGGATAACAGGGGAAGGGGAGCCCCAGCATTTT CASRITGEGEPQHF TRBV28 TRBD1 TRBJ1-5 .
TGTGCCAGCTCACCACCGGAGGGGTTGTGCACCTTC CASSPPEGLCTF TRBV18 . TRBJ1-2 few